This T cell receptor beta chain was found in a study of blood T cells in healthy people across ages. This clonotype was recorded a few times. For every donor, a draw yielded approximately 9.8 milliliters of peripheral blood. Total RNA amounts of at least 6 micrograms were extracted per sample. Alongside a J-beta primer mix, a sample-barcoded 5' primer served in a second PCR lasting about 7 to 12 cycles. TCRdb re-called the 5' RACE reads through MiXCR, storing one row per CDR3 protein. The table lists 1.5 million to 1.8 million distinct CDR3 sequences, 35% to 45% of them singletons. Sequencing input: blood. The TCR was taken from a woman younger than 30 in good health.

The DNA of the CDR3 is TGTGCCAGCAGTTCCGGGGGGCTTGAGCAGTTCTTC. Protein sequence: CASSSGGLEQFF. The chain links TRBV28 to TRBJ2-1; maybe TRBD2 (7 bases). The CDR3 extends over 12 amino acids. Germline V gene data show CDR1 as MDHEN and CDR2 as SYDVKM. Trimming cost V 4 bases and J 9 bases, with 10 bases left between them. The complete variable domain, with remaining parts taken from reference TRBV28 and TRBJ2-1, reads DVKVTQSSRYLVKRTGEKVFLECVQDMDHENMFWYRQDPGLGLRLIYFSYDVKMKEKGDIPEGYSVSREKKERFSLILESASTNQTSMYLCASSSGGLEQFFGPGTRLTVL.